This T cell receptor beta chain was captured by sequencing in a study of early T cells in non-severe SARS-CoV-2 infection. Study background: Unsorted whole-blood RNA was sequenced in bulk, leaving chains unpaired.

The CDR3 length is 13 residues. V lost 4 bases and J lost 3, with 6 bases in between. The germline V gene has CDR1 KGHSH and CDR2 LQKENI. Study observations and caveats: VDJdb matching, biased toward anti-spike CD8 responses, missed private and CD4 specificities.

Unique molecular identifier tags were affixed to discrete cDNA molecules. TCRdb reprocessed the 5' RACE reads via MiXCR and lists one record per CDR3 protein. The data contain 35,000 to 45,000 distinct CDR3 sequences, approximately 4.1% of them singletons. At least ten counts were recorded for this clonotype. As yet, its antigen is unknown. V usage is TRBV18 and J usage is TRBJ1-4, with unresolved D. The sequence was collected from an adult who was a healthcare worker with PCR-confirmed SARS-CoV-2 infection or an uninfected control (not recorded which). The sample was whole blood. CDR3: CASSRQSNEKLFF. The CDR3 DNA sequence: TGTGCCAGCTCACGGCAGTCTAATGAAAAACTGTTTTTT.